The 15 T cell receptor beta chains given below trace back to one sample, sequenced in a study of T cell responses to AZD1222 COVID-19 vaccine. Assay: immunoSEQ multiplex PCR; the TCRdb copy retains only in-frame clones and omits some. The table lists about 180,000 clones, roughly 93% of them singletons. The input for sequencing was peripheral blood, taken 28 days after the second dose of the MenACWY control vaccine. These receptors all stem from an adult who received the MenACWY meningococcal vaccine as a control.

The chain has TRBV11-2 and TRBJ1-1, with D unclear. Germline CDR1 SGHAT, CDR2 FQNNGV. Between the trimmed V and J ends, which lost 5 bases and 5 bases, there was a span of 12 bases. CDR3 length: 13 residues. CDR3 sequence: CASSPRGGTEAFF. CDR3 DNA sequence: TGTGCCAGCAGCCCACGGGGAGGGACTGAAGCTTTCTTT.

The genes are TRBV7-9 and TRBJ1-2; D not resolved. This CDR3 region has 9 residues. Germline loops: CDR1 SEHNR, CDR2 FQNEAQ (reference sequence). Deletions cut 8 bases from V and 4 bases from J, with 2 bases between. The CDR3 coding sequence is TGTGCCAGCGGCTATGGCTACACCTTC. It codes for CASGYGYTF.

The genes are TRBV7-8 and TRBJ1-2, with unresolved D. CDR3 size: 13 residues. V was clipped by 5 bases and J by 4 bases, with 11 bases between them. Germline CDR1 reads SGHVS; CDR2 reads FQNEAQ. The CDR3 region is CASSPPRSYGYTF. DNA of the CDR3: TGTGCCAGCAGCCCACCACGTTCCTATGGCTACACCTTC.

This clone was seen only a few times. The rearrangement joins TRBV19 to TRBJ1-2, with 7 bases lining up with TRBD1. The CDR3 runs to 14 residues. V was clipped by 6 bases and J by 5 bases; unmatched bases: 9. From germline, CDR1 is LNHDA and CDR2 SQIVND (reference sequence). CDR3 protein: CASRGLDRSYGYTF. The CDR3 DNA is TGTGCCAGTAGGGGACTGGACAGGTCGTATGGCTACACCTTC.

The chain carries TRBV5-1 and TRBJ2-3, with D perhaps matching TRBD1 (5 bases). V lost 5 bases and J lost 6, with 19 bases in between. CDR1 is SGHRS, CDR2 YFSETQ, per germline. The CDR3 is 15 amino acids. The CDR3: CASRSTGNSGDTQYF. In DNA, the CDR3 is TGCGCCAGCAGGTCAACAGGTAACTCAGGGGATACGCAGTATTTT.

The chain links TRBV30 to TRBJ1-1, with D unresolved. V dropped 4 bases and J dropped 1 base, with 7 bases sitting between them. Germline CDR1 is GTSNPN and CDR2 is SVGIG (reference sequence). This CDR3 contains 12 residues. CDR3 nucleotides: TGTGCCTGGACGCCGGGGAACACTGAAGCTTTCTTT. Residues: CAWTPGNTEAFF.

The CDR3 reads CATRTRRDSPLHF. DNA for the CDR3: TGTGCCACCAGGACACGACGGGATTCACCCCTCCACTTT. This rearrangement joins TRBV2 to TRBJ1-6; maybe TRBD1 (5 bases). Germline V gives CDR1 SNHLY, CDR2 FYNNEI. V lost 10 bases and J lost 8, with 15 bases in between. This CDR3 comprises 13 residues.

J is TRBJ1-2 and V is TRBV5-1; perhaps TRBD1 as D (5 bases). CDR1 is SGHRS, CDR2 YFSETQ, per germline. V was clipped by 4 bases and J by 8 bases, with 15 bases between them. The CDR3 has 13 amino acids. This chain's CDR3 is CASSPRQRFGYTF. The CDR3 DNA reads as TGCGCCAGCAGCCCTAGACAGCGATTCGGCTACACCTTC.

The chain has TRBV2 and TRBJ2-5; 11 bases fit TRBD2. V dropped 3 bases and J dropped 7; count of bases not matched to a gene: 4. The CDR3 runs 14 residues. Germline CDR1 is SNHLY and CDR2 is FYNNEI. This chain's CDR3 is CASSDLAGGVTQYF. For the CDR3, the DNA is TGTGCCAGCAGTGACCTAGCGGGGGGAGTGACCCAGTACTTC.

The rearrangement joins TRBV12-3 or TRBV12-4 to TRBJ1-2; tentatively, D is TRBD1 (5 bases). There are 13 residues in the CDR3. The V end lost 6 bases, the J end lost 2 bases, and 10 bases lay between the germline ends. This CDR3 is CASSPGQNYGYTF. Here the CDR3 DNA reads TGTGCCAGCAGCCCAGGGCAGAACTATGGCTACACCTTC.

The chain is built from TRBV19 and TRBJ2-1; 13 nucleotides match TRBD2. The junction had 5 bases not matched to a gene; V was cut back by 5 bases and J by 1 base. CDR1 LNHDA and CDR2 SQIVND come from the germline V gene (reference sequence). The CDR3 is made up of 17 amino acids. CDR3 coding DNA: TGTGCCAGTAGTTTTCGGACTAGCGGGGGATCCTACAATGAGCAGTTCTTC. This translates into CASSFRTSGGSYNEQFF.

The chain joins TRBV6-5 to TRBJ1-4; perhaps TRBD1 as D (5 bases). CDR3 size: 14 residues. Deletions cut 0 bases from V and 4 bases from J, with 6 bases between. CDR1 is MNHEY and CDR2 is SVGAGI in the germline V gene. The DNA for the CDR3 is TGTGCCAGCAGTTACTCAGGGGATAATGAAAAACTGTTTTTT. It is translated as CASSYSGDNEKLFF.

This chain's CDR3 is CASSENRGTGNTIYF. In nucleotides, the CDR3 is TGTGCCAGTAGTGAGAACAGGGGCACTGGAAACACCATATATTTT. This chain joins TRBV19 and TRBJ1-3, with 7 bases identical to TRBD1. CDR3 length: 15 residues. V trimming: 5 bases; J trimming: 2 bases; junction bases outside the gene matches: 6. Per the germline V gene, CDR1 is LNHDA and CDR2 is SQIVND (reference sequence).

This chain connects TRBV3-1 (or the pseudogene TRBV3-2) to TRBJ1-6; no reliable D call. The CDR3 contains 14 residues. In germline, CDR1 is LGHDT, CDR2 YNNKEL (reference sequence). V shed 1 base and J shed 10 bases, with 11 bases lying between them. The CDR3 protein is CASSQGALRSPLHF. The CDR3, as DNA: TGTGCCAGCAGCCAAGGGGCCCTCCGGTCACCCCTCCACTTT.

This clone was recorded only once. This chain uses TRBV23-1 with TRBJ2-5; possible D gene TRBD1, 6 bases. TRBV23-1 is reported as an ORF; its role is uncertain. V lost 5 bases and J 4 bases, leaving 11 bases between the germline ends. CDR3 size: 13 residues. CDR3 protein: CASSVGGRETQYF. The CDR3 DNA follows: TGCGCCAGCAGTGTAGGGGGACGAGAGACCCAGTACTTC.